This TCR beta chain was identified during a study of identical twins. Overall study findings and caveats: Invariant cells of the MAIT and iNKT types might have partly distorted the zero-insertion analyses.

This CDR3 spans 14 amino acids. Between the trimmed V and J ends, which lost 2 bases and 8 bases, there was a span of 13 bases. A universal primer site was created by template switching, with the cDNA bearing unique molecular identifiers. TCRdb called the 5' RACE reads again in MiXCR, with one record for every CDR3 protein. The table has 500,000 or so distinct CDR3 sequences, 12% to 15% seen once; the top ten hold more than 0.5%. This clonotype has a single count. Antigen: not known. This sample also belongs to another study, concerning yellow fever vaccine responses in identical twins.

The clonotype was recovered from a woman aged 18-29 years in good health. The sequenced material came from CD4+ T cells sorted from blood. This rearrangement joins TRBV12-3 or TRBV12-4 to TRBJ2-4; D is undetermined. CDR3 loop: CASSLSGPEDIQYF. The CDR3 DNA is TGTGCCAGCAGTTTATCCGGCCCTGAGGACATTCAGTACTTC.